Each of the 21 T cell receptor beta chains below was sequenced from the same sample in a study of PD-L1 blockade in urothelial cancer. Sequencing used immunoSEQ multiplex PCR; TCRdb keeps in-frame clones, though not all of them. The sample holds about 32,000 clones, roughly a third seen once. This specimen was tumor tissue, taken before atezolizumab (anti-PD-L1) treatment. The receptors stem from a man in his 60s with urothelial cancer.

This chain links TRBV25-1 with TRBJ1-1; no definite D call. The CDR3 is 13 residues long. Germline V gene lookup returns CDR1 MGHDK and CDR2 SYGVNS. Trimming left V 4 bases short and J 4 bases short, with 10 bases between. Written as DNA, the CDR3 is TGTGCCAGCAGTGCTGGGCTACCCACTGAAGCTTTCTTT. Amino acids: CASSAGLPTEAFF.

In this sample, this clone turned up many times. The chain has TRBV11-3 and TRBJ2-6; D is ambiguous. The ends were cut back, 3 bases at V and 4 bases at J, with 10 bases in the middle. The V gene's germline CDR1 is SGHNT and CDR2 YENEEA. The CDR3 spans 15 residues. The CDR3 bases are TGTGCCAGCAGCTTCCTACAAGCCGGGGCCAACGTCCTGACTTTC. Protein sequence: CASSFLQAGANVLTF.

This clone occurred a few times. V is TRBV19 and J is TRBJ2-1; D possibly corresponds to TRBD1 (6 bases). V shed 6 bases and J shed 1 base, with 16 bases lying between them. Germline loops: CDR1 LNHDA, CDR2 SQIVND (reference sequence). CDR3 length equals 16 residues. The CDR3 region has the DNA TGTGCCAGTAGGGCACAGGGTACGGGATCCTACAATGAGCAGTTCTTC. Its translation is CASRAQGTGSYNEQFF.

This clone was found a few times. This chain links TRBV30 with TRBJ1-4; maybe TRBD1 (5 bases). Germline V gene sequence: CDR1 GTSNPN, CDR2 SVGIG (reference sequence). Trimming removed 8 bases from V and 4 bases from J, with 14 bases in between. The CDR3 contains 13 residues. CDR3 nucleotides: TGTGCCGGGACGGAGGGGAATAATGAAAAACTGTTTTTT. Its protein product is CAGTEGNNEKLFF.

This clone was counted only a few times. The rearrangement joins TRBV1 to TRBJ1-4; the listed D gene, TRBD1, was not tested against the DNA. TRBV1 is a known pseudogene. The CDR3 loop spans 14 amino acids. CDR3 loop: CASSQGQGGEKLFF. Here the CDR3 DNA reads TGCGCCAGCAGCCAAGGACAGGGCGGAGAAAAACTGTTTTTT.

The chain has TRBV29-1 and TRBJ2-6; 7 bases fit TRBD1. V shed 6 bases, J shed 0 bases, and the junction held 5 bases outside the gene matches. The CDR3 contains 15 residues. Looked up from germline, CDR1 is SQVTM and CDR2 is ANQGSEA. CDR3 protein: CSVGQARSGANVLTF. Written as DNA, the CDR3 is TGCAGCGTAGGACAGGCCCGCTCTGGGGCCAACGTCCTGACTTTC.

As regards this clone: The identical CDR3 is also encoded by other nucleotide sequences in the sample. The V and J genes are TRBV19 and TRBJ1-1, with D hard to call. The CDR3 has 13 amino acids. The V and J ends lost 5 bases and 5 bases respectively, with 12 bases between them. CDR1 and CDR2 (germline): LNHDA, SQIVND (reference sequence). The CDR3 DNA follows: TGTGCCAGTAGTCGTACGGGGAGGACTGAAGCTTTCTTT. This encodes CASSRTGRTEAFF.

This clone was recorded many times. CDR3 DNA: TGTGCCAGCAGCCAAGGATACTGGGGTGGAGGGGAGCAGTTCTTC. This gives the protein CASSQGYWGGGEQFF. The chain joins TRBV14 to TRBJ2-1; TRBD2 is a possible D gene (6 bases). The V and J ends lost 1 base and 10 bases respectively, with 17 bases between them. The germline V gene has CDR1 SGHDN and CDR2 FVKESK. The CDR3 is made up of 15 amino acids.

This clone was observed a few times. The V gene is TRBV27, the J gene TRBJ2-2, with D possibly being TRBD2 (6 bases). With 8 bases removed from V and 2 bases from J, the gap between germline ends came to 21 bases. Germline V gives CDR1 MNHEY, CDR2 SMNVEV (reference sequence). The CDR3 is made up of 17 amino acids. The CDR3 coding sequence is TGTGCCAGCCCTATACTAGCAAAACACACAAACACCGGGGAGCTGTTTTTT. Amino acid sequence: CASPILAKHTNTGELFF.

This clone was seen more than once but under ten times. The CDR3 DNA reads as TGTGCCAGCAGCGAAACGGGCTCTGGGGCCAACGTCCTGACTTTC. Translated: CASSETGSGANVLTF. The gene calls are TRBV11-3 and TRBJ2-6; D is uncertain. Germline loops: CDR1 SGHNT, CDR2 YENEEA. This CDR3 is 15 amino acids long. Trimming took off 5 bases at V and 0 bases at J, with 8 bases between the two ends.

In this sample, this clone turned up many times. V gene TRBV11-3 combines with J gene TRBJ1-1, with 8 bases lining up with TRBD1. The length of the CDR3 is 14 residues. The trim removed 5 bases at V and 6 bases at J, leaving 8 bases unmatched. CDR1 SGHNT and CDR2 YENEEA come from the germline V gene. CDR3 protein: CASSIRTGRAEAFF. DNA for the CDR3: TGTGCCAGCAGCATAAGGACAGGGCGGGCTGAAGCTTTCTTT.

This clone came up many times. The chain joins TRBV7-2 to TRBJ2-3; tentatively, D is TRBD1 (6 bases). Trimming removed 5 bases at V and 8 bases at J, with 14 bases between. The germline V gene encodes CDR1 SGHTA and CDR2 FQGNSA. The CDR3 length is 13 residues. CDR3 residues: CASSAGQIGTQYF. Written as DNA, the CDR3 is TGTGCCAGCAGCGCAGGACAGATCGGTACGCAGTATTTT.

This clone was detected only a few times. V gene TRBV11-3 combines with J gene TRBJ2-1; 8 nucleotides line up with TRBD2. Germline CDR1 is SGHNT and CDR2 is YENEEA. Losses at the gene ends were 2 bases for V and 8 bases for J; bases not matched to a gene: 8. There are 15 residues in the CDR3. The CDR3 region has the DNA TGTGCCAGCAGCTTATTGGCGGGAGGTGGCTATGAGCAGTTCTTC. The encoded protein is CASSLLAGGGYEQFF.

This clone appeared a few times. The chain carries TRBV19 and TRBJ1-2; D is perhaps TRBD1 (5 bases). CDR1 is LNHDA and CDR2 is SQIVND in the germline V gene (reference sequence). CDR3 length equals 14 residues. V was clipped by 7 bases and J by 4 bases, with 16 bases between them. CDR3 DNA: TGTGCCAGTAAACTCTCAGGGAGCCTCTATGGCTACACCTTC. Translation: CASKLSGSLYGYTF.

Many counts were recorded for this clone. The chain is built from TRBV7-1 and TRBJ1-6; no reliable D call. TRBV7-1 is treated as an ORF (open reading frame) with a function not yet certain. The V gene lost 5 bases and the J gene lost 10 bases, with 15 bases spanning the gap. CDR3 length: 14 amino acids. In DNA form, the CDR3 reads TGTGCCAGCAGCCAACATGGTGAAGGGTCACCCCTCCACTTT. Protein sequence: CASSQHGEGSPLHF.

By share, this clone ranks as medium-sized. This chain uses TRBV19 with TRBJ1-2; D unresolved. The germline CDR1 and CDR2 sequences are LNHDA and SQIVND (reference sequence). The CDR3 extends over 14 amino acids. V was trimmed by 4 bases and J by 0 bases, leaving 9 bases between them. The CDR3 DNA is TGTGCCAGTAGTAAGGCAGACTCTAACTATGGCTACACCTTC. This sequence encodes CASSKADSNYGYTF.

The V call is TRBV12-1, the J call TRBJ2-5; the DNA was not compared with TRBD1, the D call given in the table. TRBV12-1 is an annotated pseudogene. There are 13 residues in the CDR3. The CDR3 reads CASSFGHFQTQYF. The CDR3 nucleotides are TGTGCCAGCAGCTTCGGACACTTCCAGACCCAGTACTTC.

The V and J genes are TRBV6-4 and TRBJ2-1, with TRBD1 matching 9 bases. CDR3 length: 15 amino acids. The germline CDR1 and CDR2 sequences are MRHNA and SNTAGT. The trim removed 3 bases at V and 4 bases at J, leaving 4 bases unmatched. The CDR3 DNA sequence: TGTGCCAGCAGTGAAGGACAGGGGCTTTACAATGAGCAGTTCTTC. It codes for CASSEGQGLYNEQFF.

This sequence joins TRBV12-5 and TRBJ1-1; 8 nucleotides match TRBD1. Germline V CDR1 and CDR2: LGHNT, FRNRAP. The V and J ends lost 2 bases and 4 bases, in that order; junction bases with no gene match: 6. The CDR3 covers 15 residues. The CDR3 sequence: CASGLYRTGSTEAFF. Written as DNA, the CDR3 is TGTGCTAGTGGTTTGTACCGGACAGGGTCCACTGAAGCTTTCTTT.

By sample fraction, this clone is medium-sized. The chain employs TRBV19 and TRBJ1-2; 9 bases are a match to TRBD1. The CDR3 extends over 13 amino acids. V trimming: 3 bases; J trimming: 8 bases; junction bases outside the gene matches: 4. Germline V lookup: CDR1 LNHDA, CDR2 SQIVND (reference sequence). The CDR3 DNA sequence: TGTGCCAGTAGTATGGGACAGGGATGGGGCTACACCTTC. It yields the protein CASSMGQGWGYTF.

V and J are TRBV12-5 and TRBJ2-2, with a tentative D call TRBD1 (5 bases). The CDR3 loop spans 16 amino acids. Germline loops: CDR1 LGHNT, CDR2 FRNRAP. Trimming removed 4 bases at V and 4 bases at J, with 16 bases between. Here the CDR3 DNA reads TGTGCTAGTGGTTCTGACCAGGGAAGAGGCACCGGGGAGCTGTTTTTT. Its protein product is CASGSDQGRGTGELFF.